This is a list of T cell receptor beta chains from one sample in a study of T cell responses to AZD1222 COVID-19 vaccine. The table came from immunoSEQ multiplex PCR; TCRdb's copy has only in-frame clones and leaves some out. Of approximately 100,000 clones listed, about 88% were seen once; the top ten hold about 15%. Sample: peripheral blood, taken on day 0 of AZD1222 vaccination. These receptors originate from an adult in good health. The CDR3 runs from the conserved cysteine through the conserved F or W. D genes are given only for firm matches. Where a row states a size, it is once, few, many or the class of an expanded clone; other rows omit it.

cdr3_nt: TGTGCCAGCAGTGAAACCCTGGGGTTCGGGCAGCCCCAGCATTTT
cdr3_aa: CASSETLGFGQPQHF
j_call: TRBJ1-5
v_call: TRBV6-1
clone_size: -
d_call: -

cdr3_nt: TGTGCCACCAGCAGGATCAGCGACAATGAGCAGTTCTTC
cdr3_aa: CATSRISDNEQFF
j_call: TRBJ2-1
v_call: TRBV15
clone_size: -
d_call: -

cdr3_nt: TGCGCCAGCAGCTTGGTCCAAGCTTCGTCGAACACCGGGGAGCTGTTTTTT
cdr3_aa: CASSLVQASSNTGELFF
j_call: TRBJ2-2
v_call: TRBV5-1
clone_size: -
d_call: -

cdr3_nt: TGCGCCAGCAGCCCAGAGACGACAGGGTTGGCGGTCCAAGAGACCCAGTACTTC
cdr3_aa: CASSPETTGLAVQETQYF
j_call: TRBJ2-5
v_call: TRBV5-1
clone_size: -
d_call: TRBD1

cdr3_nt: TGTGCCAGCAGTTACTCGGAATTTTATGGCTACACCTTC
cdr3_aa: CASSYSEFYGYTF
j_call: TRBJ1-2
v_call: TRBV6-5
clone_size: -
d_call: -

cdr3_nt: TGTGCCAGCAGTGACGACGGGGGGAATTCACCCCTCCACTTT
cdr3_aa: CASSDDGGNSPLHF
j_call: TRBJ1-6
v_call: TRBV6-1
clone_size: once
d_call: -

cdr3_nt: TGCAGCGTTGAGTACAGGGGAGGGGAGACCCAGTACTTC
cdr3_aa: CSVEYRGGETQYF
j_call: TRBJ2-5
v_call: TRBV29-1
clone_size: -
d_call: -

cdr3_nt: TGTGCCAGCAGTTACGACAGCCACTCCGGGGGCTACACCTTC
cdr3_aa: CASSYDSHSGGYTF
j_call: TRBJ1-2
v_call: TRBV6-5
clone_size: -
d_call: -

cdr3_nt: TGTGCCAGCAGCTTCGGGGACAGGACGGGTGGCTACACCTTC
cdr3_aa: CASSFGDRTGGYTF
j_call: TRBJ1-2
v_call: TRBV7-9
clone_size: -
d_call: TRBD1

cdr3_nt: TGTGCCAGCCGGGGGACATCGGGGCGCCTTTCACCCCTCCACTTT
cdr3_aa: CASRGTSGRLSPLHF
j_call: TRBJ1-6
v_call: TRBV4-2
clone_size: -
d_call: -

cdr3_nt: TGCGCCAGCAGCCCCTGGACAGGGGGCACTGGGGCCAACGTCCTGACTTTC
cdr3_aa: CASSPWTGGTGANVLTF
j_call: TRBJ2-6
v_call: TRBV5-1
clone_size: once
d_call: TRBD1

cdr3_nt: TGTGCCACCAGGGCGGCTAACTACGAGCAGTACTTC
cdr3_aa: CATRAANYEQYF
j_call: TRBJ2-7
v_call: TRBV19
clone_size: -
d_call: -

cdr3_nt: TGCGCCAGCAGGGAAATGGTGTTAGCGGGAGGGCCACACGATGAGCAGTTCTTC
cdr3_aa: CASREMVLAGGPHDEQFF
j_call: TRBJ2-1
v_call: TRBV5-1
clone_size: -
d_call: TRBD2

cdr3_nt: TGTGCCAGCAGCTCCTCCGGACAGGGAGGGTTTAGCAATCAGCCCCAGCATTTT
cdr3_aa: CASSSSGQGGFSNQPQHF
j_call: TRBJ1-5
v_call: TRBV5-6
clone_size: few
d_call: TRBD1

cdr3_nt: TGTGCCAGTAGTATAGAGGGACGGCCGAACTATGGCTACACCTTC
cdr3_aa: CASSIEGRPNYGYTF
j_call: TRBJ1-2
v_call: TRBV19
clone_size: -
d_call: -

cdr3_nt: TGTGCCAGTAGTACGATACAGGGAACAGATACGCAGTATTTT
cdr3_aa: CASSTIQGTDTQYF
j_call: TRBJ2-3
v_call: TRBV19
clone_size: -
d_call: -

cdr3_nt: TGTGCCAGCAGCCAAGGAGTGGGGACGGCGGGGAGCTCCTACAATGAGCAGTTCTTC
cdr3_aa: CASSQGVGTAGSSYNEQFF
j_call: TRBJ2-1
v_call: TRBV14
clone_size: -
d_call: -

cdr3_nt: TGTGCCAGCTCACCACGGTCGGGGAGCTCCGGCTACACCTTC
cdr3_aa: CASSPRSGSSGYTF
j_call: TRBJ1-2
v_call: TRBV18
clone_size: once
d_call: -

cdr3_nt: TGCAGTGCTAGTGACCCGGGCCCGAGCTCCTACGAGCAGTACTTC
cdr3_aa: CSASDPGPSSYEQYF
j_call: TRBJ2-7
v_call: TRBV20-1
clone_size: -
d_call: -

cdr3_nt: TGTGCCAGCAGCTTGGGACAGGGGGCAAATAATTCACCCCTCCACTTT
cdr3_aa: CASSLGQGANNSPLHF
j_call: TRBJ1-6
v_call: TRBV5-6
clone_size: -
d_call: TRBD1

cdr3_nt: TGTGCCAGCAGTTTGCGGGCTATGGGGAGGGTAGCAACTAATGAAAAACTGTTTTTT
cdr3_aa: CASSLRAMGRVATNEKLFF
j_call: TRBJ1-4
v_call: TRBV27
clone_size: -
d_call: -

cdr3_nt: TGTGCCACCAGCAGGGACAGACTAGCGGGAGCGGAGACCCAGTACTTC
cdr3_aa: CATSRDRLAGAETQYF
j_call: TRBJ2-5
v_call: TRBV15
clone_size: -
d_call: TRBD2

cdr3_nt: TGTGCCAGCTCCCGGGCTAGCCTCCATGAGCAGTTCTTC
cdr3_aa: CASSRASLHEQFF
j_call: TRBJ2-1
v_call: TRBV11-3
clone_size: -
d_call: -

cdr3_nt: TGTGCCAGACGAAATAAAGTGACGGGACAGGCCCGTCTTGGGCAGTACTTC
cdr3_aa: CARRNKVTGQARLGQYF
j_call: TRBJ2-7
v_call: TRBV3-1/TRBV3-2
clone_size: -
d_call: TRBD1

cdr3_nt: TGCAGCGTCGGAACGGTAGCCTACGAGCAGTACTTC
cdr3_aa: CSVGTVAYEQYF
j_call: TRBJ2-7
v_call: TRBV29-1
clone_size: -
d_call: -

cdr3_nt: TGTGCCAGCAAACAACAGGGGGCGCGTAACTATGGCTACACCTTC
cdr3_aa: CASKQQGARNYGYTF
j_call: TRBJ1-2
v_call: TRBV2
clone_size: -
d_call: TRBD1

cdr3_nt: TGTGCCAGCAGTGTCGGCACAGGGGGGACCAATCAGCCCCAGCATTTT
cdr3_aa: CASSVGTGGTNQPQHF
j_call: TRBJ1-5
v_call: TRBV2
clone_size: once
d_call: TRBD1

cdr3_nt: TGTGCCTGGAGTGGACAGGGGTATTCGGATCAGCCCCAGCATTTT
cdr3_aa: CAWSGQGYSDQPQHF
j_call: TRBJ1-5
v_call: TRBV30
clone_size: once
d_call: TRBD1

cdr3_nt: TGTGCCAGCAGCCAAGCGGGGGGGGTCCCCTACAATGAGCAGTTCTTC
cdr3_aa: CASSQAGGVPYNEQFF
j_call: TRBJ2-1
v_call: TRBV4-2
clone_size: -
d_call: TRBD2

cdr3_nt: TGTGCCAGCGGACAAGCTTACGAGGGCTACACCTTC
cdr3_aa: CASGQAYEGYTF
j_call: TRBJ1-2
v_call: TRBV19
clone_size: -
d_call: -

cdr3_nt: TGCAGCGTTGAACGGCGGCTTAGCTATGGCTACACCTTC
cdr3_aa: CSVERRLSYGYTF
j_call: TRBJ1-2
v_call: TRBV29-1
clone_size: -
d_call: -

cdr3_nt: TGCGCCAGCAGCTTGACAGCCCCCAATGGCTACACCTTC
cdr3_aa: CASSLTAPNGYTF
j_call: TRBJ1-2
v_call: TRBV5-1
clone_size: -
d_call: -

cdr3_nt: TGTGCCAGCAGGCCCGGGACTGCCATCACTGAAGCTTTCTTT
cdr3_aa: CASRPGTAITEAFF
j_call: TRBJ1-1
v_call: TRBV7-8
clone_size: -
d_call: -

cdr3_nt: TGTGCCAGTAGTGGTAGCGGGGGGGCCTACAATGAGCAGTTCTTC
cdr3_aa: CASSGSGGAYNEQFF
j_call: TRBJ2-1
v_call: TRBV19
clone_size: -
d_call: TRBD2

cdr3_nt: TGTGCCAGCAGCCCTTTGAAGACCCAGTACTTC
cdr3_aa: CASSPLKTQYF
j_call: TRBJ2-5
v_call: TRBV28
clone_size: -
d_call: -

cdr3_nt: TGTGCCAGCACCGCTCAGGGGGAAGGCTATGGCTACACCTTC
cdr3_aa: CASTAQGEGYGYTF
j_call: TRBJ1-2
v_call: TRBV5-4
clone_size: -
d_call: TRBD1

cdr3_nt: TGTGCCAGCAGACCAGCAGGGGTCACCGGGGAGCTGTTTTTT
cdr3_aa: CASRPAGVTGELFF
j_call: TRBJ2-2
v_call: TRBV3-1/TRBV3-2
clone_size: -
d_call: -

cdr3_nt: TGTGCCAGCAGATTGACAGGGGTAGTTTTGACCGGGGAGCTGTTTTTT
cdr3_aa: CASRLTGVVLTGELFF
j_call: TRBJ2-2
v_call: TRBV27
clone_size: once
d_call: TRBD1

cdr3_nt: TGTGCCAGCTCACCTCTTCACAGTGTCGATACTGAAGCTTTCTTT
cdr3_aa: CASSPLHSVDTEAFF
j_call: TRBJ1-1
v_call: TRBV18
clone_size: -
d_call: -

cdr3_nt: TGTGCCACCAGCAGAGATCTGGGGTTTGGGGCCAATCAGCCCCAGCATTTT
cdr3_aa: CATSRDLGFGANQPQHF
j_call: TRBJ1-5
v_call: TRBV15
clone_size: -
d_call: -